A selection of T cell receptor beta chains follows, all from one sample in a study of blood T cell repertoires in COVID-19. This table comes from immunoSEQ multiplex PCR, and its TCRdb copy is limited to in-frame clones, with some not included. The table includes roughly 100,000 clones, 75% to 90% detected once. Sample: peripheral blood. The receptors shown here come from a woman older than 75 with active or convalescent COVID-19. CDR3s include the opening cysteine and the closing phenylalanine or tryptophan. The order of the fields is J gene, clone size, V gene, CDR3 length, CDR3 protein. Some rows mark clone size as missing; the rest say once, few, many or name a class of expanded clone.

TRBJ2-7 | NA | TRBV5-1 | 15 | CASSPLAGGPNEQYF
TRBJ1-1 | NA | TRBV7-3 | 16 | CASRPFGGDMNTEAFF
TRBJ2-5 | NA | TRBV10-3 | 15 | CAISAGAGGQETQYF
TRBJ1-5 | NA | TRBV25-1 | 14 | CASSNTGPNQPQHF
TRBJ2-1 | NA | TRBV15 | 18 | CATSRDGTGLADYNEQFF
TRBJ1-3 | NA | TRBV6-5 | 14 | CASARGMGGNTIYF
TRBJ2-6 | few | TRBV7-8 | 17 | CASSLALGLSGANVLTF
TRBJ2-3 | NA | TRBV5-5 | 13 | CASSLSHTDTQYF
TRBJ2-7 | once | TRBV5-1 | 15 | CASSREREATYEQYF
TRBJ2-1 | NA | TRBV15 | 15 | CATSREKLADNEQFF